One sample yielded the 10 T cell receptor beta chains listed below, sequenced in a study of T cell responses to AZD1222 COVID-19 vaccine. The data were produced by immunoSEQ multiplex PCR, yet TCRdb's version contains in-frame clones alone and is incomplete. The top ten clones hold about 7.5% of a sample with more than 75,000 clones, roughly nine tenths of them seen once. The material sequenced was peripheral blood, taken on day 0 of AZD1222 vaccination. The source of these receptors is an adult in good health.

This clone has a handful of counts. The V call is TRBV19, the J call TRBJ2-3; D possibly matches TRBD1 or TRBD2 (5 bases each). The CDR3 is 16 amino acids. The V end lost 6 bases, the J end lost 3 bases, and 19 bases lay between the germline ends. CDR1 and CDR2 from the germline V gene are LNHDA and SQIVND (reference sequence). CDR3 region: CASRGVWGGETDTQYF. In nucleotides, the CDR3 is TGTGCCAGTAGGGGGGTGTGGGGCGGAGAAACAGATACGCAGTATTTT.

V gene TRBV11-2 combines with J gene TRBJ2-3; TRBD2 matches 7 bases. This CDR3 is built from 18 residues. With 1 base clipped from V and 3 bases from J, the junction kept 13 bases outside the gene matches. Germline-derived CDR1 and CDR2 are SGHAT and FQNNGV. The CDR3 spells CASSLAGGLVRGTDTQYF. CDR3 nucleotides: TGTGCCAGCAGCTTAGCCGGTGGACTAGTTCGTGGTACAGATACGCAGTATTTT. Full variable domain (outside the CDR3, taken from reference TRBV11-2 and TRBJ2-3): EAGVAQSPRYKIIEKRQSVAFWCNPISGHATLYWYQQILGQGPKLLIQFQNNGVVDDSQLPKDRFSAERLKGVDSTLKIQPAKLEDSAVYLCASSLAGGLVRGTDTQYFGPGTRLTVL.

The CDR3 loop reads CASSEEGGHGYTF. The DNA of the CDR3 is TGTGCCAGCAGTGAAGAGGGAGGCCATGGCTACACCTTC. The rearrangement links TRBV2 to TRBJ1-2; no clear D gene. Trimming pared 1 base from V and 6 bases from J, leaving 9 bases between. The CDR3 length is 13 residues. In germline, CDR1 is SNHLY, CDR2 FYNNEI.

The J gene is TRBJ1-5, the V gene TRBV6-5, with D unclear. The CDR3 contains 15 residues. Germline CDR1 reads MNHEY; CDR2 reads SVGAGI. Trimming took off 6 bases at V and 2 bases at J, with 14 bases between the two ends. The CDR3 reads CASRSGSGGNQPQHF. In DNA, the CDR3 is TGTGCCAGCAGGAGTGGCTCCGGCGGCAATCAGCCCCAGCATTTT.

The rearrangement uses TRBV3-1 (or the pseudogene TRBV3-2) and TRBJ2-2, with no clear D. Germline CDR1 is LGHDT and CDR2 is YNNKEL (reference sequence). Trimming pared 2 bases from V and 7 bases from J, leaving 5 bases between. This CDR3 has 12 amino acids. DNA of the CDR3: TGTGCCAGCAGCCAAAGTGGCGGGGAGCTGTTTTTT. It translates to CASSQSGGELFF.

This clone has more than one count but fewer than ten. The rearrangement links TRBV11-2 to TRBJ1-1; TRBD1 might be the D (5 bases). Germline CDR1 and CDR2: SGHAT and FQNNGV. V was clipped by 1 base and J by 2 bases, with 11 bases between them. This CDR3 is built from 15 residues. The CDR3 sequence is CASSLVVGPNTEAFF. Here the CDR3 DNA reads TGTGCCAGCAGCTTAGTTGTGGGACCCAACACTGAAGCTTTCTTT.

This clone was seen more than once but under ten times. The chain couples TRBV6-4 to TRBJ2-5; 11 positions match TRBD2. Losses at the gene ends were 0 bases for V and 5 bases for J; bases not matched to a gene: 5. Germline CDR1 is MRHNA and CDR2 is SNTAGT. CDR3 length: 16 amino acids. As DNA, the CDR3 is TGTGCCAGCAGTGACTCGGCTAGCGGGGGGCAGGAGACCCAGTACTTC. Residues: CASSDSASGGQETQYF.

This chain uses TRBV6-2 or TRBV6-3 with TRBJ1-5, with a tentative D call TRBD1 (6 bases). V was cut by 4 bases and J by 7 bases, with 14 bases left in between. This CDR3 comprises 14 residues. Germline V gene lookup returns CDR1 MNHEY and CDR2 SVGEGT. The CDR3 sequence: CASSSGEGVQPQHF. The CDR3 nucleotides are TGTGCCAGCAGTTCCGGGGAGGGGGTGCAGCCCCAGCATTTT.

The J gene is TRBJ1-1, the V gene TRBV6-5; D not resolved. Germline V CDR1 and CDR2: MNHEY, SVGAGI. This CDR3 region has 15 residues. V was clipped by 10 bases and J by 7 bases, with 25 bases between them. The CDR3 bases are TGTGCCACCCGACGGGAAGACATCCCGATCGGTGAAGCTTTCTTT. It translates to CATRREDIPIGEAFF.

This chain uses TRBV7-3 with TRBJ1-1; a weak D match, TRBD1 (5 bases). V lost 2 bases and J 5 bases, leaving 9 bases between the germline ends. CDR3 length: 13 residues. The V gene's germline CDR1 is SGHTA and CDR2 FQGTGA. The CDR3 region has the DNA TGTGCCAGCAGCTTACAGGGATTTACTGAAGCTTTCTTT. The encoded protein is CASSLQGFTEAFF.